This entry describes one T cell receptor beta chain. The CDR3 spans 18 residues. With V trimmed by 5 bases and J by 0 bases, 11 bases remained unmatched. Germline V gene sequence: CDR1 MNHEY, CDR2 SMNVEV (reference sequence). The data are from a study of blood T cell repertoires in COVID-19. For the study at large: Donors in the United States, Italy and Spain gave samples during acute or convalescent COVID-19. The analysed material was cDNA or gDNA that came from T cells, B-cell-depleted T cells, or PBMCs.

In the study's own analysis: Amplification with reference gene primers provided the estimates of nucleated cell counts. Libraries were prepared by immunoSEQ multiplex PCR; TCRdb keeps only in-frame clonotypes and omits some of them. Clone size and the V and J calls come from that table; the DNA yielded D and trimming. Of about 210,000 clones listed, over 60% are singletons. This TCR was recovered from a woman aged 65 to 85 with acute or convalescent COVID-19. The specimen sequenced was peripheral blood. The V call is TRBV27, the J call TRBJ2-3; 10 bases are shared with TRBD2. The CDR3 spells CASSRTFSAGGSTDTQYF. DNA of the CDR3: TGTGCCAGCAGTCGCACCTTCTCAGCGGGGGGGAGCACAGATACGCAGTATTTT.